The T cell receptor beta chain under discussion was sequenced for a study of T cell responses to AZD1222 COVID-19 vaccine. The CDR3 totals 12 residues. V was clipped by 5 bases and J by 0 bases, with 5 bases between them. The germline CDR1 and CDR2 sequences are SGHRS and YFSETQ. TCRdb keeps only in-frame clones here, not all; method: immunoSEQ multiplex PCR. The sample has around 150,000 clones; around 90% are singletons. Second-dose timings of about 4 or about 12 weeks were pooled. This rearrangement joins TRBV5-1 to TRBJ1-2; no clear D gene. The TCR originated in an adult who received the AZD1222 COVID-19 vaccine. The specimen was peripheral blood, collected 28 days after the second AZD1222 dose. Here the CDR3 reads CASRQSNYGYTF. CDR3 DNA: TGCGCCAGCAGACAATCTAACTATGGCTACACCTTC.